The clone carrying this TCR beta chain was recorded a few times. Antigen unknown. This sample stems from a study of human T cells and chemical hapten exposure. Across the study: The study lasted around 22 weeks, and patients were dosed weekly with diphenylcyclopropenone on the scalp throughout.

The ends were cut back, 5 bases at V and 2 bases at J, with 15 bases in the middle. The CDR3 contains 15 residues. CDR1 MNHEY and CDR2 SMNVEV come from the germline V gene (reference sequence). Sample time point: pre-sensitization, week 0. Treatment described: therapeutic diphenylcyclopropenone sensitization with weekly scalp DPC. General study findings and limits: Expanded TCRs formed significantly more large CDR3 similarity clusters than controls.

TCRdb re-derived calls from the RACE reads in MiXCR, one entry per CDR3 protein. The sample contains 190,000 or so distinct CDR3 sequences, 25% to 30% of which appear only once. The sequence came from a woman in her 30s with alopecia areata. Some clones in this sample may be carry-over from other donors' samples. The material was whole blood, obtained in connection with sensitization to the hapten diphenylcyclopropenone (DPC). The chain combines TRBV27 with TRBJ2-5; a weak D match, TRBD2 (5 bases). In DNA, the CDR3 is TGTGCCAGCAGTCTACGGCGCGGGCCGCAAGAGACCCAGTACTTC. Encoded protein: CASSLRRGPQETQYF.